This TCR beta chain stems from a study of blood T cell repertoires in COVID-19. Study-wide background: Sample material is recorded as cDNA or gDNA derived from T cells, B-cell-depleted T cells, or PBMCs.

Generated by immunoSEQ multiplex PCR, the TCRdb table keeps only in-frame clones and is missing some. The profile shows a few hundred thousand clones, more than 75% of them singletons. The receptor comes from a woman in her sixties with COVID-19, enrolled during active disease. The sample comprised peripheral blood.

The CDR3 here is CASSGQGDQPQHF. CDR3 coding DNA: TGTGCCAGCAGCGGGCAGGGGGATCAGCCCCAGCATTTT. The chain recombines TRBV11-2 with TRBJ1-5; 7 positions agree with TRBD1. The CDR3 is 13 amino acids. The V segment lost 5 bases and the J segment 5 bases; nucleotides outside the gene matches: 3. Germline values: CDR1 SGHAT, CDR2 FQNNGV.